Listed here are 5 T cell receptor beta chains from one sample, sequenced in a study of OX40 agonist ivuxolimab in advanced cancers. Generated by immunoSEQ multiplex PCR, the TCRdb table keeps only in-frame clones and is missing some. The profile covers some 86,000 clones, with roughly nine tenths appearing a single time and 8% to 9.5% taken by the ten largest. The sample here was CD4+ or CD8+ T cells sorted from blood, taken in a trial of the OX40 agonist ivuxolimab. These receptors originate from an adult with an advanced solid tumor such as melanoma, head and neck, liver or kidney cancer.

The chain couples TRBV11-3 to TRBJ2-7; D is ambiguous. The V end was cut by 5 bases, the J end by 3 bases, with 11 bases between. Germline CDR1 and CDR2: SGHNT and YENEEA. The length of the CDR3 is 13 residues. DNA for the CDR3: TGTGCCAGCAGCCGGGTATCTAGCTACGAGCAGTACTTC. Its protein is CASSRVSSYEQYF.

V and J are TRBV10-3 and TRBJ2-3; D gene unclear. Germline V gene sequence: CDR1 ENHRY, CDR2 SYGVKD. The CDR3 sequence is 12 residues long. Trimming left V 3 bases short and J 0 bases short, with 1 base between. The CDR3 bases are TGTGCCATCAGTGACAGCACAGATACGCAGTATTTT. Its protein is CAISDSTDTQYF.

The gene calls are TRBV19 and TRBJ1-1, with 7 bases that match TRBD1. This CDR3 is built from 14 residues. Germline assignment: CDR1 LNHDA and CDR2 SQIVND (reference sequence). J gave up 4 bases and V 3 bases, and 5 bases lay outside the gene matches. This CDR3 is CASSIAGQATEAFF. In nucleotides, the CDR3 is TGTGCCAGTAGTATCGCAGGACAGGCCACTGAAGCTTTCTTT.

The chain uses TRBV4-2 and TRBJ1-4, with unresolved D. This CDR3 contains 19 residues. Trimming stripped 4 bases from V and 0 bases from J, with 21 bases between. Germline assignment: CDR1 LGHNA and CDR2 YNFKEQ. CDR3 coding DNA: TGTGCCAGCAGCCCATATCCGGGAACAGTAATTCCAACTAATGAAAAACTGTTTTTT. It specifies CASSPYPGTVIPTNEKLFF.

The V and J genes are TRBV28 and TRBJ2-7; 15 positions match TRBD2. The V and J ends lost 7 bases and 4 bases, in that order; junction bases with no gene match: 5. The CDR3 is 15 residues long. The V gene's germline CDR1 is MDHEN and CDR2 SYDVKM. CDR3 residues: CASTAGLAGGYEQYF. The CDR3 DNA reads TGTGCCAGCACCGCCGGACTAGCGGGAGGGTACGAGCAGTACTTC.